These 2 T cell receptor beta chains were sequenced from one sample in a study of cytomegalovirus exposure and HLA in healthy donors. The repertoire was sequenced with immunoSEQ multiplex PCR; TCRdb's copy has only in-frame clones and lacks some. The profile covers 150,000 to 200,000 clones, with approximately 87% appearing a single time and 5% to 7% taken by the ten largest. Sample: PBMCs. The source of these receptors is a woman aged 25 to 39 in good health and CMV-seronegative.

V usage is TRBV7-2 and J usage is TRBJ2-1, with 8 positions matching TRBD1. CDR3 length: 15 amino acids. V lost 7 bases and J lost 7; bases outside the gene matches: 12. Germline CDR1 and CDR2: SGHTA and FQGNSA. The CDR3 is CASTMDRVIGNEQFF. For the CDR3, the DNA is TGTGCCAGCACCATGGACAGGGTGATCGGAAATGAGCAGTTCTTC.

Here the CDR3 reads CSALRGGAGYEQYF. DNA of the CDR3: TGCAGCGCCCTTAGGGGCGGAGCTGGGTACGAGCAGTACTTC. This chain uses TRBV29-1 with TRBJ2-7; D is perhaps TRBD1 (5 bases). V lost 7 bases and J 4 bases, leaving 20 bases between the germline ends. The CDR3 runs 14 residues. Germline V CDR1 and CDR2: SQVTM, ANQGSEA.